Each of the 32 T cell receptor beta chains below was sequenced from the same sample in a study of identical twins. From the 5' RACE reads, TCRdb called clonotypes with MiXCR, one entry per CDR3 protein. The table lists about 330,000 distinct CDR3 sequences, 9% to 15% of them singletons. In addition, the sample was reused for a study of yellow fever vaccine responses in identical twins.

Input material: CD8+ T cells sorted from blood. These receptor sequences come from a woman aged 18-35 years in good health.

The chain has TRBV15 and TRBJ1-6; D remains ambiguous. The ends were cut back, 0 bases at V and 5 bases at J, with 5 bases in the middle. Looked up from germline, CDR1 is LNHNV and CDR2 is YYDKDF (reference sequence). CDR3 length: 14 amino acids. The CDR3, as DNA: TGTGCCACCAGCAGAGAGGTGGATAATTCACCCCTCCACTTT. It yields the protein CATSREVDNSPLHF.

This clonotype was seen repeatedly, ten times or more. V is TRBV6-2 or TRBV6-3 and J is TRBJ2-7; unclear D gene. V was clipped by 0 bases and J by 3 bases, with 12 bases between them. Germline V gene sequence: CDR1 MNHEY, CDR2 SVGEGT. This CDR3 is built from 15 residues. CDR3 in amino acids: CASSYSSEYGYEQYF. CDR3 coding DNA: TGTGCCAGCAGTTACTCGTCAGAGTATGGCTACGAGCAGTACTTC.

This clonotype has more than one count but fewer than ten. CDR3 nucleotides: TGCGCCAGCAGCTTTGATGGGGTCACAGATACGCAGTATTTT. It encodes CASSFDGVTDTQYF. The J gene is TRBJ2-3, the V gene TRBV5-1, with D hard to call. Deletions cut 2 bases from V and 2 bases from J, with 9 bases between. The germline CDR1 and CDR2 sequences are SGHRS and YFSETQ. This CDR3 contains 14 residues.

The chain combines TRBV12-3 or TRBV12-4 with TRBJ2-1; 8 positions match TRBD2. V lost 5 bases and J lost 8; bases outside the gene matches: 8. The CDR3 covers 14 residues. CDR3 DNA: TGTGCCAGCAGTCCGGTAGCGGGATATTATGAGCAGTTCTTC. It codes for CASSPVAGYYEQFF.

This clonotype was observed a few times. CDR3 protein: CASSLGGTGSADTQYF. The DNA for the CDR3 is TGTGCCAGCAGCTTAGGGGGGACAGGGTCCGCAGATACGCAGTATTTT. The chain couples TRBV11-2 to TRBJ2-3, with TRBD1 matching over 9 bases. Germline V CDR1 and CDR2: SGHAT, FQNNGV. The CDR3 is 16 residues long. V dropped 1 base and J dropped 4; count of bases not matched to a gene: 6. Together with reference TRBV11-2 and TRBJ2-3, the CDR3 gives the full variable domain: EAGVAQSPRYKIIEKRQSVAFWCNPISGHATLYWYQQILGQGPKLLIQFQNNGVVDDSQLPKDRFSAERLKGVDSTLKIQPAKLEDSAVYLCASSLGGTGSADTQYFGPGTRLTVL.

The chain couples TRBV20-1 to TRBJ1-6, with D possibly being TRBD1 (5 bases). The V and J ends lost 1 base and 0 bases respectively, with 10 bases between them. The CDR3 consists of 16 residues. Germline V gene lookup returns CDR1 DFQATT and CDR2 SNEGSKA (reference sequence). The DNA for the CDR3 is TGCAGTGCTAGAGGGGGGGAAAGCTCCTATAATTCACCCCTCCACTTT. Protein sequence: CSARGGESSYNSPLHF.

This clonotype was picked up many times. This chain's CDR3 is CASLAGVDHEQYF. The DNA of the CDR3 is TGTGCCAGTTTAGCGGGAGTAGACCACGAGCAGTACTTC. This chain links TRBV25-1 with TRBJ2-7; 9 bases are a match to TRBD2. Germline V CDR1 and CDR2: MGHDK, SYGVNS. Unmatched junction bases numbered 8, after V lost 9 bases and J lost 5 bases. This CDR3 region has 13 residues.

This chain connects TRBV2 to TRBJ2-1; possibly TRBD1 for D (5 bases). V dropped 6 bases and J dropped 0 bases, with 12 bases sitting between them. Germline V gene data show CDR1 as SNHLY and CDR2 as FYNNEI. CDR3 length equals 15 residues. The CDR3 is CASRRQSFSYNEQFF. The CDR3 coding sequence is TGTGCCAGCAGGAGACAGTCGTTCTCCTACAATGAGCAGTTCTTC.

The rearrangement links TRBV19 to TRBJ1-5; D gene uncertain. The ends were cut back, 4 bases at V and 0 bases at J, with 10 bases in the middle. Germline loops: CDR1 LNHDA, CDR2 SQIVND (reference sequence). This CDR3 has 15 amino acids. The CDR3 nucleotides read TGTGCCAGTAGTAAGGAGGCAAATAGCAATCAGCCCCAGCATTTT. It codes for CASSKEANSNQPQHF.

The genes are TRBV15 and TRBJ1-1, with 8 nucleotides matching TRBD1. With 1 base clipped from V and 1 base from J, the junction kept 2 bases outside the gene matches. Germline V gives CDR1 LNHNV, CDR2 YYDKDF (reference sequence). This CDR3 spans 15 amino acids. CDR3 residues: CATSRATGENTEAFF. CDR3 DNA sequence: TGTGCCACCAGCAGAGCGACAGGGGAGAACACTGAAGCTTTCTTT.

This sequence joins TRBV7-2 and TRBJ2-3; tentative D call: TRBD1 (6 bases). Germline loops: CDR1 SGHTA, CDR2 FQGNSA. V lost 1 base and J lost 0, with 8 bases in between. The CDR3 has 15 amino acids. CDR3 DNA: TGTGCCAGCAGCTTAGGACAGGCGAGCACAGATACGCAGTATTTT. The encoded protein is CASSLGQASTDTQYF.

This clonotype was picked up many times. CDR3 sequence: CASSSNGAHDEQFF. The CDR3 DNA follows: TGTGCCAGCAGCAGCAATGGGGCCCACGATGAGCAGTTCTTC. The chain joins TRBV12-3 or TRBV12-4 to TRBJ2-1; tentatively, D is TRBD1 (5 bases). V was pared by 6 bases and J by 8 bases, with 17 bases between. The CDR3 is 14 amino acids.

This clonotype was recorded a few times. This sequence joins TRBV6-1 and TRBJ1-1; possibly TRBD1 for D (5 bases). Trimming left V 4 bases short and J 3 bases short, with 12 bases between. CDR3 length equals 14 residues. Germline CDR1 and CDR2: MNHNS and SASEGT. CDR3 residues: CASSVPGAYTEAFF. Here the CDR3 DNA reads TGTGCCAGCAGTGTGCCCGGGGCTTACACTGAAGCTTTCTTT.

This clonotype was counted a few times. V gene TRBV6-1 combines with J gene TRBJ2-1, with 7 bases that match TRBD1. After removal of 4 bases from V and 3 bases from J, the junction contained 3 bases not matched to a gene. This CDR3 has 14 amino acids. The germline V gene encodes CDR1 MNHNS and CDR2 SASEGT. The DNA of the CDR3 is TGTGCCAGCAGTGTCGGGACAGACTACAATGAGCAGTTCTTC. Translation gives CASSVGTDYNEQFF.

This clonotype has a count of ten or more. The CDR3: CSVEALAGGYNEQFF. The CDR3 DNA reads TGCAGCGTTGAAGCACTAGCGGGAGGTTACAATGAGCAGTTCTTC. The V call is TRBV29-1, the J call TRBJ2-1, with TRBD2 identical over 12 bases. Germline V lookup: CDR1 SQVTM, CDR2 ANQGSEA. CDR3 length equals 15 residues. Germline trimming cut 1 base from V and 4 bases from J; bases unmatched to any gene: 2.

This clonotype was recorded a few times. The rearrangement joins TRBV28 to TRBJ2-7; possibly TRBD1 for D (6 bases). V was trimmed by 2 bases and J by 2 bases, leaving 16 bases between them. The CDR3 length is 16 residues. CDR1 and CDR2 (germline): MDHEN, SYDVKM. CDR3 in DNA: TGTGCCAGCAGTTTACCCGACAGGAACCCAACCTACGAGCAGTACTTC. Translating gives CASSLPDRNPTYEQYF.

The chain joins TRBV27 to TRBJ2-1; 8 nucleotides line up with TRBD2. J was trimmed by 9 bases and V by 6 bases; bases with no gene match: 13. The CDR3 runs 15 residues. The V gene's germline CDR1 is MNHEY and CDR2 SMNVEV (reference sequence). CDR3 amino acids: CASRPVGTGGLEQFF. DNA for the CDR3: TGTGCCAGCAGACCCGTCGGGACGGGAGGGCTTGAGCAGTTCTTC.

There are a few counts of this clonotype. This CDR3 is CATSPSDREDTQYF. CDR3 coding DNA: TGTGCCACCAGCCCTAGCGACAGGGAAGATACGCAGTATTTT. The chain uses TRBV15 and TRBJ2-3; maybe TRBD1 (7 bases). The length of the CDR3 is 14 residues. CDR1 LNHNV and CDR2 YYDKDF come from the germline V gene (reference sequence). Trimming removed 5 bases at V and 5 bases at J, with 14 bases between.

CDR3 nucleotide sequence: TGCAGTGCTAGAGATCTTAGCGGGAGGGACAATGAGCAGTTCTTC. This encodes CSARDLSGRDNEQFF. This rearrangement joins TRBV20-1 to TRBJ2-1, with 11 bases fitting TRBD2. With V trimmed by 0 bases and J by 5 bases, 3 bases remained unmatched. The CDR3 runs 15 residues. Germline CDR1 and CDR2: DFQATT and SNEGSKA (reference sequence).

This clonotype was observed a few times. The chain couples TRBV2 to TRBJ2-1; D uncertain. CDR3 length: 12 residues. Germline loops: CDR1 SNHLY, CDR2 FYNNEI. Trimming took off 4 bases at V and 7 bases at J, with 8 bases between the two ends. CDR3 protein: CASSGRRNEQFF. CDR3 coding DNA: TGTGCCAGCAGTGGCCGGCGGAATGAGCAGTTCTTC. Using reference TRBV2 and TRBJ2-1 for the parts outside the CDR3, the full variable domain is EPEVTQTPSHQVTQMGQEVILRCVPISNHLYFYWYRQILGQKVEFLVSFYNNEISEKSEIFDDQFSVERPDGSNFTLKIRSTKLEDSAMYFCASSGRRNEQFFGPGTRLTVL.

This clonotype was observed at least ten times. The chain links TRBV12-3 or TRBV12-4 to TRBJ1-2; 7 nucleotides line up with TRBD1. V shed 3 bases, J shed 3 bases, and the junction held 7 bases outside the gene matches. CDR3 size: 15 residues. The CDR3, as DNA: TGTGCCAGCAGTTTCTTTGGCAGGGGGGACTATGGCTACACCTTC. It is translated as CASSFFGRGDYGYTF.

The chain recombines TRBV7-2 with TRBJ2-5, with TRBD2 identical over 10 bases. Germline CDR1 and CDR2: SGHTA and FQGNSA. The CDR3 sequence is 16 residues long. With 3 bases clipped from V and 5 bases from J, the junction kept 9 bases outside the gene matches. CDR3 sequence: CASSFLLAGLRETQYF. CDR3 nucleotide sequence: TGTGCCAGCAGCTTCTTACTAGCGGGATTGAGGGAGACCCAGTACTTC.

This clonotype was found a few times. CDR3 amino acids: CASRPTVIHQPQHF. CDR3 DNA: TGTGCCAGCAGACCGACAGTTATACATCAGCCCCAGCATTTT. The chain joins TRBV28 to TRBJ1-5, with a tentative D call TRBD1 (5 bases). The germline V gene has CDR1 MDHEN and CDR2 SYDVKM. The CDR3 loop spans 14 amino acids. V lost 6 bases and J 5 bases, leaving 14 bases between the germline ends.

This clonotype was counted a few times. The chain recombines TRBV28 with TRBJ2-5; D gene unclear. The germline V gene encodes CDR1 MDHEN and CDR2 SYDVKM. The V end lost 2 bases, the J end lost 4 bases, and 14 bases lay between the germline ends. This CDR3 is built from 15 residues. CDR3 DNA sequence: TGTGCCAGCAGTTTAGGGCTCGCGTTGATAGAGACCCAGTACTTC. It is translated as CASSLGLALIETQYF.

V and J are TRBV3-1 and TRBJ1-6, with 7 bases that match TRBD1. CDR1 and CDR2 from the germline V gene are LGHDT and YNNKEL (reference sequence). Trimming at V came to 0 bases and at J to 10 bases, leaving 12 bases not matched to a gene. The CDR3 consists of 17 residues. The CDR3 loop is CASSQDPSYRGGSPLHF. The CDR3 bases are TGTGCCAGCAGCCAAGATCCGAGCTACAGGGGAGGCTCACCCCTCCACTTT.

This clonotype was picked up a small number of times. V is TRBV20-1 and J is TRBJ2-1; 7 bases line up with TRBD1. This CDR3 is 17 amino acids long. Trimming removed 4 bases from V and 4 bases from J; junction bases left unmatched: 16. Germline lookup yields CDR1 DFQATT and CDR2 SNEGSKA (reference sequence). The CDR3 sequence is CSATLLPTGQIYNEQFF. In nucleotides, the CDR3 is TGCAGTGCTACTCTCTTACCCACGGGACAGATTTACAATGAGCAGTTCTTC.

The chain is built from TRBV2 and TRBJ2-2, with 8 bases lining up with TRBD2. The V gene's germline CDR1 is SNHLY and CDR2 FYNNEI. The CDR3 runs 16 residues. The J segment lost 3 bases and the V segment lost 5 bases, leaving 8 bases of the junction unmatched. Here the CDR3 reads CASSISAGEYTGELFF. The CDR3 DNA reads TGTGCCAGCAGTATTTCAGCGGGGGAGTACACCGGGGAGCTGTTTTTT. Full variable domain (outside the CDR3, taken from reference TRBV2 and TRBJ2-2): EPEVTQTPSHQVTQMGQEVILRCVPISNHLYFYWYRQILGQKVEFLVSFYNNEISEKSEIFDDQFSVERPDGSNFTLKIRSTKLEDSAMYFCASSISAGEYTGELFFGEGSRLTVL.

This sequence joins TRBV4-1 and TRBJ2-5, with 11 positions matching TRBD2. Germline CDR1 and CDR2: MGHRA and YSYEKL. This CDR3 spans 15 amino acids. V lost 1 base, J lost 5 bases, and 3 bases stayed unmatched. In nucleotides, the CDR3 is TGCGCCAGCAGCCAAGTAGCGGGGGGGCTCGAGACCCAGTACTTC. Its translation is CASSQVAGGLETQYF.

The chain has TRBV15 and TRBJ1-2; D gene uncertain. CDR1 and CDR2 (germline): LNHNV, YYDKDF (reference sequence). The CDR3 consists of 16 residues. Trimming removed 3 bases from V and 0 bases from J, with 14 bases in between. The CDR3 sequence: CATSSWTSGANYGYTF. For the CDR3, the DNA is TGTGCCACCAGCAGCTGGACTAGCGGAGCTAACTATGGCTACACCTTC.

This clonotype was seen only a few times. This chain connects TRBV12-3 or TRBV12-4 to TRBJ2-7; TRBD2 matches 9 bases. This CDR3 contains 14 residues. V gave up 4 bases and J gave up 6 bases; unmatched junction bases: 7. DNA for the CDR3: TGTGCCAGCAGTTGTCGCGGGAGGGATGTCGAGCAGTACTTC. Protein product: CASSCRGRDVEQYF.

This clonotype was observed a handful of times. The V and J genes are TRBV28 and TRBJ1-5; D remains unclear. The CDR3 extends over 14 amino acids. Trimming removed 6 bases from V and 4 bases from J, with 13 bases in between. Germline values: CDR1 MDHEN, CDR2 SYDVKM. CDR3 loop: CASRGGQMNQPQHF. The DNA for the CDR3 is TGTGCCAGCAGGGGAGGGCAGATGAATCAGCCCCAGCATTTT.

The DNA of the CDR3 is TGTGCCAGCTCACCAAGGGGACTAGAGTTCTACGAGCAGTACTTC. Its protein product is CASSPRGLEFYEQYF. The chain is built from TRBV18 and TRBJ2-7, with 8 bases that match TRBD2. Germline values: CDR1 KGHSH, CDR2 LQKENI. The CDR3 has 15 amino acids. The V and J ends lost 2 bases and 3 bases, in that order; junction bases with no gene match: 6.